This section outlines one T cell receptor (beta chain) sequence together with its context. This clonotype occurred once. Its antigen is currently not known. An end of the junction does not agree with germline; a read error may underlie this. This entry comes from a study of tumor-infiltrating lymphocytes in primary liver carcinoma (TCRdb year 2017). With respect to the entire study: Surgical resection was performed in China between late 2015 and 2016 on about 5 patients with histopathologically diagnosed primary liver carcinoma. Of the five patients, three men and two women aged 30 to 69 years, four had hepatocellular carcinoma and one had combined HCC and intrahepatic cholangiocarcinoma. The five patients had tumors of stage T1-T3 N0M0, with maximum diameters ranging from about 4 to 11 cm. Roughly 3.65 to 7.13 million productive TCRbeta reads were obtained per sample, and no significant difference in read depth was found between tissue types. The study combined TCRbeta repertoire sequencing, expression microarrays and whole-exome sequencing across five regions of each liver tumor, with adjacent normal tissue and blood. TCRbeta repertoire sequencing covered 35 specimens from 5 patients: 25 tumor regions, 5 adjacent noncancerous liver tissues and 5 peripheral blood samples. Repertoires from technical replicates were highly reproducible, with mean shared-clone rates roughly 0.89 and correlation coefficients above 0.98.

The paper as a whole reports these results and caveats: The top 250 clones made up a significantly larger repertoire fraction in tumors than in blood (p = 0.039). The study included only a few patients, and the authors note findings should be validated in a larger study. Because only the TCR beta chain was sequenced and unpaired alpha chains were not captured, true repertoire diversity is likely underestimated. Bulk unsorted samples precluded comparing CD4+ and CD8+ T cell repertoires. Repertoire overlap was higher between tumor regions (mean about 35%) than tumor-adjacent (approximately 17%) or tumor-blood (14%) pairs, consistent with antigen-driven expansion.

Blood RNA was extracted from unsorted whole blood with TRIzol reagent; germline DNA came from the DNeasy Blood & Tissue kit. At the time of sampling, the patients had chronic HBV infection and had not received any treatment. Before surgery, approximately 3.8 milliliters of peripheral blood were collected into K2EDTA tubes. The germline V gene (reference sequence) yields MNHNY for CDR1 and SVGAGI for CDR2. The CDR3 runs 15 amino acids, cysteine and phenylalanine included. The read is trimmed to its CDR3 DNA, 45 bases read in frame from base 1. TCRbeta-specific cDNA was reverse-transcribed from about 0.45 ug total RNA using a constant-region primer and ProtoScript II reverse transcriptase. TCRbeta libraries were built with three nested multiplex PCR rounds, a slightly modified ARM-PCR procedure. Each of the first two PCR rounds ran for approximately 10 cycles and used multiplex TRBV1-TRBV30 forward primers together with a Cbeta reverse primer. Sample barcodes and Illumina adapters were attached in a final 25-cycle PCR using Deep VentR polymerase. Before sequencing, amplicons between 200 and 500 bp were purified from gel using a QIAquick gel extraction kit. An Illumina HiSeq 2500 was used to sequence the TCRbeta amplicons, generating 250-bp paired-end reads. The authors' pipeline ran thus. Reads were quality-trimmed with Trimmomatic v0.33, and paired reads were merged with FLASH v1.2.11 to recover full CDR3 sequences. V, D and J germline segments were assigned to the rearranged TCRbeta sequences by MiGEC v1.2.1b. Clonotype statistics, along with Shannon-Wiener diversity indices, were calculated using VDJtools v1.0.0. To reduce sampling bias, subsequent analyses other than the diversity analysis used only the 250 most abundant clonotypes in each sample. In-frame beta chains were kept once TCRdb had trimmed the public reads at Q25 with fastp and called clones with MiXCR. Each entry is one CDR3 protein sequence, shown with its most common DNA and genes. V and J calls and clone size were set by TCRdb, not the authors. The sample yields about 300,000 distinct CDR3 sequences; 60% to 80% were counted once. More than 8.5% of the sample comes from the top ten.

The chain is made from TRBV6-6 and TRBJ2-7; TRBD2 aligns with 8 central bases. The TCR comes from a man aged 35-49 years with primary liver carcinoma and hepatitis B virus infection. The sample taken for sequencing was peripheral blood. This receptor carries the CDR3 CVSSQAGTSGYEQYF. The DNA reads TGTGTCAGCAGTCAAGCCGGGACTAGTGGATACGAGCAGTACTTC.